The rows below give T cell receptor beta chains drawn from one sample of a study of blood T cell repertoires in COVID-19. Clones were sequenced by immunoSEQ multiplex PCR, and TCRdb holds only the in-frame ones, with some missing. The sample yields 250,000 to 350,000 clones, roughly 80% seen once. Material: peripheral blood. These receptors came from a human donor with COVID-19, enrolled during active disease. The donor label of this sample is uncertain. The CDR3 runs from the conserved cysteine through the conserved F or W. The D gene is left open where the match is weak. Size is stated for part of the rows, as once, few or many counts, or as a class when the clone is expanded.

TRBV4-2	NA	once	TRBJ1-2	CASSQRTANYGYTF	TGTGCCAGCAGCCAGAGAACCGCTAACTATGGCTACACCTTC
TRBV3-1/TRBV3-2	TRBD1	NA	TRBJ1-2	CASSQQGVDYGYTF	TGTGCCAGCAGCCAACAGGGGGTGGACTATGGCTACACCTTC
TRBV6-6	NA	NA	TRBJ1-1	CASSLDTPQYTEAFF	TGTGCCAGCAGTCTGGACACTCCACAGTACACTGAAGCTTTCTTT
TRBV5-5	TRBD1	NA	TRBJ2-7	CASSLVVTGGKTYEQYF	TGTGCCAGCAGCTTGGTGGTAACAGGGGGCAAGACCTACGAGCAGTACTTC
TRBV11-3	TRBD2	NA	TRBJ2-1	CASSGGVSSGRNSYNEQFF	TGTGCCAGCAGCGGGGGGGTGTCTAGCGGGAGAAATAGCTACAATGAGCAGTTCTTC
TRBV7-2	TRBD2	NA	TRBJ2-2	CASSTPGLAGGQGTGELFF	TGTGCCAGCAGCACCCCTGGACTAGCGGGAGGCCAGGGGACCGGGGAGCTGTTTTTT
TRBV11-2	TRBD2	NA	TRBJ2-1	CASSARLAGMYNEQFF	TGTGCCAGCAGCGCAAGACTAGCGGGTATGTACAATGAGCAGTTCTTC
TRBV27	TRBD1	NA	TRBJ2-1	CASSLGTGPYNEQFF	TGTGCCAGCAGTTTGGGGACAGGTCCCTACAATGAGCAGTTCTTC
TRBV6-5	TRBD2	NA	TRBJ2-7	CASKSSGRIYEQYF	TGTGCCAGCAAGAGCAGCGGGAGGATCTACGAGCAGTACTTC
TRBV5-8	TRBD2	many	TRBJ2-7	CASTGLAGIYEQYF	TGTGCCAGCACCGGACTAGCGGGAATCTACGAGCAGTACTTC
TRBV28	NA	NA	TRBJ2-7	CASSYRMRGIYEQYF	TGTGCCAGCAGTTACCGGATGCGGGGTATTTACGAGCAGTACTTC
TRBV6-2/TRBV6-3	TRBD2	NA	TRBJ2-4	CASSSHSSGRNIQYF	TGTGCCAGCAGTTCCCATAGTAGCGGGAGAAACATTCAGTACTTC
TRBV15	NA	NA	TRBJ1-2	CATSRGGWRPNYGYTF	TGTGCCACCAGCAGGGGCGGGTGGAGGCCCAACTATGGCTACACCTTC
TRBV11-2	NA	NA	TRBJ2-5	CASSYLRGAGKETQYF	TGTGCCAGCAGCTATCTTAGGGGCGCGGGAAAAGAGACCCAGTACTTC
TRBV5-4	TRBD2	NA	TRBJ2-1	CASSRSPLAGVSYNEQFF	TGTGCCAGCAGCCGTTCCCCCCTAGCGGGAGTATCCTACAATGAGCAGTTCTTC
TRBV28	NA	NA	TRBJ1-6	CASRNQGYSYNSPLHF	TGTGCCAGCAGGAATCAGGGGTACTCCTATAATTCACCCCTCCACTTT
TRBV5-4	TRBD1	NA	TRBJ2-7	CASSMDRESYEQYF	TGTGCCAGCAGCATGGACAGGGAATCCTACGAGCAGTACTTC
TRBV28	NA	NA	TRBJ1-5	CASSPLRRGVQPQHF	TGTGCCAGCAGCCCTCTTCGCCGCGGGGTTCAGCCCCAGCATTTT
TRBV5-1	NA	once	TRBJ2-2	CASSPGRSGRTGELFF	TGCGCCAGCAGCCCAGGACGAAGCGGGCGCACCGGGGAGCTGTTTTTT
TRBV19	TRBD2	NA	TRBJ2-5	CASRTSGDQETQYF	TGTGCCAGCCGGACTAGCGGGGACCAAGAGACCCAGTACTTC
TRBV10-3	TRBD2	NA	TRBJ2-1	CAISVPAGRNTNHNEQFF	TGTGCCATCAGTGTTCCAGCGGGACGAAATACGAACCACAATGAGCAGTTCTTC
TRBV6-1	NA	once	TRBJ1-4	CASSEQGGWEKLFF	TGTGCCAGCAGTGAACAGGGCGGTTGGGAAAAACTGTTTTTT
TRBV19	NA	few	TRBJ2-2	CASSIGFTAGELFF	TGTGCCAGTAGTATAGGGTTTACAGCCGGGGAGCTGTTTTTT
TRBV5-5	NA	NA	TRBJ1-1	CASSLVYGGTEAFF	TGTGCCAGCAGCTTGGTGTACGGGGGCACTGAAGCTTTCTTT
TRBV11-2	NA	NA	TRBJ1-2	CASSLAGGAEGGYTF	TGTGCCAGCAGCTTAGCCGGCGGGGCTGAAGGTGGCTACACCTTC
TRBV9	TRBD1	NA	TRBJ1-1	CASSVVGQGGTEAFF	TGTGCCAGCAGCGTAGTGGGACAGGGGGGCACTGAAGCTTTCTTT
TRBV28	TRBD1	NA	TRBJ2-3	CASSSGQGHTDTQYF	TGTGCCAGCAGTTCCGGACAGGGGCACACAGATACGCAGTATTTT
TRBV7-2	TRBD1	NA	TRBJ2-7	CASRLSPGQGAREQYF	TGTGCCAGCAGACTTTCTCCGGGACAGGGGGCTCGCGAGCAGTACTTC
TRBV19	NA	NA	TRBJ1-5	CASSPRQSNQPQHF	TGTGCCAGTAGCCCACGACAGTCCAATCAGCCCCAGCATTTT
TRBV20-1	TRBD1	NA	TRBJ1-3	CSASQTGWGNTIYF	TGCAGTGCTAGTCAGACAGGGTGGGGAAACACCATATATTTT
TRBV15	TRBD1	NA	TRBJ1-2	CATSRDLQGQGAGGYTF	TGTGCCACCAGCAGAGATCTACAGGGGCAGGGGGCTGGCGGCTACACCTTC
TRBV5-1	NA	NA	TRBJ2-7	CASSLAMSAGRYEQYF	TGCGCCAGCAGCTTGGCCATGAGTGCAGGGCGCTACGAGCAGTACTTC
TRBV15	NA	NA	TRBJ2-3	CATSRVRGNTDTQYF	TGTGCCACCAGCAGAGTACGAGGGAACACAGATACGCAGTATTTT
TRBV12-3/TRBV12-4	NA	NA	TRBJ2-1	CASSLAEGHEQFF	TGTGCCAGCAGTTTAGCGGAGGGACATGAGCAGTTCTTC
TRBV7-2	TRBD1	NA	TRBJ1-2	CASSLVGGQGNYGYTF	TGTGCCAGCAGCTTAGTCGGGGGACAGGGAAACTATGGCTACACCTTC
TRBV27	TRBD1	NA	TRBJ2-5	CASSLSTTGGETQYF	TGTGCCAGCAGTTTATCGACAACAGGGGGAGAGACCCAGTACTTC
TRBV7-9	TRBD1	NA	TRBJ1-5	CASSLSGTGVRERDQPQHF	TGTGCCAGCAGCTTATCCGGGACAGGGGTAAGGGAGAGGGATCAGCCCCAGCATTTT
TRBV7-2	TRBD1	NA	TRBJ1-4	CASSLGGGVGNEKLFF	TGTGCCAGCAGCTTAGGAGGGGGCGTGGGTAATGAAAAACTGTTTTTT
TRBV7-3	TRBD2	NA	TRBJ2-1	CASSPGLAGENEQFF	TGTGCCAGCAGCCCCGGACTAGCGGGAGAAAATGAGCAGTTCTTC
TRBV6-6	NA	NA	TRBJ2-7	CASREPSSAVVYEQYF	TGTGCCAGCAGGGAACCCTCTTCGGCGGTAGTATACGAGCAGTACTTC
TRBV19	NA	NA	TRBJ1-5	CASSIGRGPTDAQHF	TGTGCCAGTAGTATAGGCAGGGGCCCCACCGATGCCCAGCATTTT